Shown below are 24 T cell receptor beta chains from a single sample sequenced in a study of blood T cell repertoires in COVID-19. The protocol was immunoSEQ multiplex PCR, while the TCRdb copy is restricted to in-frame clones and leaves out a portion. The sample has fewer than 350,000 clones; around 86% are singletons. What was sequenced was PBMCs or T cells enriched from blood (not recorded which). These receptors were taken from a man aged 60 to 75 who had recovered from COVID-19.

The chain carries TRBV6-2 or TRBV6-3 and TRBJ1-5; unclear D gene. Germline V gene sequence: CDR1 MNHEY, CDR2 SVGEGT. The ends were cut back, 4 bases at V and 0 bases at J, with 10 bases in the middle. The CDR3 has 15 residues. Written as DNA, the CDR3 is TGTGCCAGCAGTTCCGGACTTTTTAGCAATCAGCCCCAGCATTTT. Residues: CASSSGLFSNQPQHF.

The chain couples TRBV5-1 to TRBJ2-5, with D possibly matching TRBD1 (6 bases). V was clipped by 4 bases and J by 5 bases, with 21 bases between them. This CDR3 region has 16 residues. Germline V lookup: CDR1 SGHRS, CDR2 YFSETQ. CDR3 sequence reads: CASSPPTGTTGETQYF. The CDR3 nucleotides are TGCGCCAGCAGCCCCCCTACCGGGACAACAGGGGAGACCCAGTACTTC.

This chain connects TRBV24-1 to TRBJ1-5, with 7 bases lining up with TRBD1. Germline-derived CDR1 and CDR2 are KGHDR and SFDVKD. The V and J ends lost 3 bases and 1 base, in that order; junction bases with no gene match: 5. CDR3 size: 16 residues. The chain's CDR3 is CATSDTQGSSNQPQHF. CDR3 in DNA: TGTGCCACCAGTGATACACAGGGGTCGAGCAATCAGCCCCAGCATTTT.

The V call is TRBV28, the J call TRBJ1-2; TRBD1 agrees at 9 bases. The V gene's germline CDR1 is MDHEN and CDR2 SYDVKM. V shed 5 bases and J 4 bases; nucleotides not matched to a gene: 11. This CDR3 has 16 amino acids. The chain's CDR3 is CASSITTGGVRYGYTF. CDR3 in DNA: TGTGCCAGCAGTATAACGACAGGGGGAGTCCGCTATGGCTACACCTTC.

In its sample, this clone was seen a few times. The gene calls are TRBV5-1 and TRBJ2-2, with D maybe TRBD1 (5 bases). V was pared by 4 bases and J by 5 bases, with 6 bases between. The CDR3 spans 12 residues. Germline-derived CDR1 and CDR2 are SGHRS and YFSETQ. CDR3: CASSTGTGELFF. The CDR3, as DNA: TGCGCCAGCAGCACAGGAACCGGGGAGCTGTTTTTT. Based on the CDR3 plus reference TRBV5-1 and TRBJ2-2, the full variable domain is KAGVTQTPRYLIKTRGQQVTLSCSPISGHRSVSWYQQTPGQGLQFLFEYFSETQRNKGNFPGRFSGRQFSNSRSEMNVSTLELGDSALYLCASSTGTGELFFGEGSRLTVL.

V gene TRBV12-1 combines with J gene TRBJ1-5. TRBV12-1 has pseudogene status. The length of the CDR3 is 14 residues. The chain's CDR3 is CASISDFSNQPQHF. For the CDR3, the DNA is TGTGCCAGCATCTCGGACTTTAGCAATCAGCCCCAGCATTTT.

The CDR3 sequence is CASSGTATNTGELFF. CDR3 DNA sequence: TGCGCCAGCTCCGGGACAGCCACGAACACCGGGGAGCTGTTTTTT. The chain links TRBV5-1 to TRBJ2-2, with 7 bases identical to TRBD1. This CDR3 has 15 amino acids. Germline CDR1 reads SGHRS; CDR2 reads YFSETQ. The ends lost 7 bases at V and 0 bases at J; junction bases unmatched: 6.

The V gene is TRBV11-3, the J gene TRBJ2-7, with 7 bases matching TRBD2. V lost 5 bases, J lost 2 bases, and 9 bases stayed unmatched. The CDR3 contains 15 residues. Germline CDR1 reads SGHNT; CDR2 reads YENEEA. The chain's CDR3 is CASSPGGGGAYEQYF. CDR3 nucleotide sequence: TGTGCCAGCAGCCCCGGTGGGGGAGGGGCCTACGAGCAGTACTTC. Full variable domain (missing parts from reference TRBV11-3 and TRBJ2-7): EAGVVQSPRYKIIEKKQPVAFWCNPISGHNTLYWYLQNLGQGPELLIRYENEEAVDDSQLPKDRFSAERLKGVDSTLKIQPAELGDSAVYLCASSPGGGGAYEQYFGPGTRLTVT.

The chain uses TRBV28 and TRBJ2-5; 8 nucleotides line up with TRBD1. The CDR3 contains 16 residues. CDR1 is MDHEN, CDR2 SYDVKM, per germline. V dropped 5 bases and J dropped 7; count of bases not matched to a gene: 15. CDR3 DNA sequence: TGTGCCAGCAGTAAAGGGACAGGAACGACTTTGAGGACCCAGTACTTC. This sequence encodes CASSKGTGTTLRTQYF.

The chain employs TRBV6-5 and TRBJ1-1; 10 bases fit TRBD1. Looked up from germline, CDR1 is MNHEY and CDR2 is SVGAGI. V was pared by 6 bases and J by 7 bases, with 11 bases of the junction left unmatched. The CDR3 has 15 amino acids. The CDR3 DNA reads as TGTGCCAGCAGCCCCCGGGACAGGGGATTTGGTGAAGCTTTCTTT. The encoded protein is CASSPRDRGFGEAFF.

The chain combines TRBV19 with TRBJ2-7, with 8 bases fitting TRBD2. Germline CDR1 and CDR2: LNHDA and SQIVND (reference sequence). CDR3 length equals 15 residues. V shed 6 bases, J shed 2 bases, and the junction held 9 bases outside the gene matches. CDR3 DNA: TGTGCCAGTAGCATATCGACTAGCGTGGCCTACGAGCAGTACTTC. It specifies CASSISTSVAYEQYF.

In its sample, this clone was seen once. The rearrangement links TRBV5-4 to TRBJ1-2; a possible D gene is TRBD1 (6 bases). Looked up from germline, CDR1 is SGHNT and CDR2 is YYREEE (reference sequence). Trimming shortened V by 0 bases and J by 6 bases, and 6 bases separated the two germline ends. The CDR3 runs 12 residues. The DNA of the CDR3 is TGTGCCAGCAGCTTGGGGACAGATGGCTACACCTTC. Its translation is CASSLGTDGYTF.

The chain has TRBV7-2 and TRBJ1-1, with a possible D match to TRBD1 (6 bases). V was shortened by 3 bases and J by 1 base, with 9 bases between the two germline ends. Germline-derived CDR1 and CDR2 are SGHTA and FQGNSA. The CDR3 runs to 14 residues. The CDR3 loop reads CASSLRTENTEAFF. CDR3 nucleotide sequence: TGTGCCAGCAGCTTGAGGACAGAGAACACTGAAGCTTTCTTT.

This chain links TRBV10-2 with TRBJ1-2; TRBD1 aligns across 7 bases. The V gene's germline CDR1 is WSHSY and CDR2 SAAADI. V shed 3 bases, J shed 7 bases, and the junction held 5 bases outside the gene matches. The CDR3 runs to 13 residues. CDR3 nucleotide sequence: TGCGCCAGCAGTGAAGGGACAGCTTTTGGCTACACCTTC. Encoded protein: CASSEGTAFGYTF.

This rearrangement joins TRBV28 to TRBJ2-2, with TRBD2 identical over 10 bases. The CDR3 has 16 residues. The J segment lost 6 bases and the V segment lost 5 bases, leaving 9 bases of the junction unmatched. The germline V gene has CDR1 MDHEN and CDR2 SYDVKM. The CDR3 here is CASSLPSGSLAGELFF. The CDR3 nucleotides are TGTGCCAGCAGTCTCCCTAGCGGGAGTTTGGCCGGGGAGCTGTTTTTT.

The chain carries TRBV27 and TRBJ2-7; 7 bases match TRBD2. Germline V gene sequence: CDR1 MNHEY, CDR2 SMNVEV (reference sequence). The CDR3 covers 14 residues. Trimming took 6 bases from V and 2 from J; bases not matched to a gene: 7. The CDR3 loop is CASRPGGDPYEQYF. CDR3 coding DNA: TGTGCCAGCAGGCCGGGAGGTGATCCCTACGAGCAGTACTTC.

This chain joins TRBV28 and TRBJ1-5; D may be TRBD1 (5 bases). The CDR3 consists of 15 residues. V shed 4 bases and J shed 5 bases, with 15 bases lying between them. CDR1 is MDHEN, CDR2 SYDVKM, per germline. CDR3 region: CASSSQIGGDQPQHF. In DNA, the CDR3 is TGTGCCAGCAGTTCCCAGATCGGGGGTGATCAGCCCCAGCATTTT.

The rearrangement links TRBV5-1 to TRBJ1-1; unclear D gene. V was pared by 0 bases and J by 1 base, with 7 bases between. The CDR3 runs 14 residues. CDR1 and CDR2 from the germline V gene are SGHRS and YFSETQ. CDR3 amino acids: CASSLEEANTEAFF. CDR3 in DNA: TGCGCCAGCAGCTTGGAGGAGGCGAACACTGAAGCTTTCTTT.

The rearrangement links TRBV11-2 to TRBJ2-6; D is ambiguous. This CDR3 has 15 residues. Germline V lookup: CDR1 SGHAT, CDR2 FQNNGV. The V end was cut by 5 bases, the J end by 2 bases, with 10 bases between. CDR3 loop: CASSPYFTGANVLTF. For the CDR3, the DNA is TGTGCCAGCAGCCCATACTTTACTGGGGCCAACGTCCTGACTTTC.

V gene TRBV5-1 combines with J gene TRBJ2-1, with 9 bases fitting TRBD2. The CDR3 length is 15 residues. After removal of 0 bases from V and 6 bases from J, the junction contained 4 bases not matched to a gene. The germline CDR1 and CDR2 sequences are SGHRS and YFSETQ. The CDR3 region has the DNA TGCGCCAGCAGCTTGGTGGCTAGCGGGACCAATGAGCAGTTCTTC. This codes for CASSLVASGTNEQFF.

This chain connects TRBV11-2 to TRBJ2-5; a weak D match, TRBD2 (5 bases). The CDR3 extends over 16 amino acids. V shed 2 bases and J shed 2 bases, with 15 bases lying between them. From germline, CDR1 is SGHAT and CDR2 FQNNGV. The CDR3 reads CASSLTVSGGQETQYF. Here the CDR3 DNA reads TGTGCCAGCAGCTTAACCGTGAGCGGAGGACAAGAGACCCAGTACTTC.

This clone was detected only once. V usage is TRBV7-3 and J usage is TRBJ2-3, with 8 bases identical to TRBD1. CDR1 and CDR2 (germline): SGHTA, FQGTGA. V shed 0 bases, J shed 2 bases, and the junction held 7 bases outside the gene matches. The CDR3 sequence is 17 residues long. The CDR3 DNA reads TGTGCCAGCAGCTTAACCTTTCGGACAGGGTTCACAGATACGCAGTATTTT. It codes for CASSLTFRTGFTDTQYF.

The sample holds one count of this clone. CDR3 in amino acids: CASSPRLAGSLVDEQYF. CDR3 sequence (DNA): TGTGCCAGCAGCCCTAGACTAGCGGGCAGCCTGGTTGACGAGCAGTACTTC. The chain recombines TRBV11-2 with TRBJ2-7; 10 nucleotides agree with TRBD2. Germline loops: CDR1 SGHAT, CDR2 FQNNGV. This CDR3 has 17 amino acids. The V segment lost 5 bases and the J segment 5 bases; nucleotides outside the gene matches: 15.

The chain employs TRBV24-1 and TRBJ2-2, with 9 bases lining up with TRBD2. V was clipped by 4 bases and J by 6 bases; unmatched bases: 11. CDR1 KGHDR and CDR2 SFDVKD come from the germline V gene. The length of the CDR3 is 17 residues. Written as DNA, the CDR3 is TGTGCCACCAGTGACCGGTTAGGGCTAGCGGGGCCCGGGGAGCTGTTTTTT. Amino acid sequence: CATSDRLGLAGPGELFF.